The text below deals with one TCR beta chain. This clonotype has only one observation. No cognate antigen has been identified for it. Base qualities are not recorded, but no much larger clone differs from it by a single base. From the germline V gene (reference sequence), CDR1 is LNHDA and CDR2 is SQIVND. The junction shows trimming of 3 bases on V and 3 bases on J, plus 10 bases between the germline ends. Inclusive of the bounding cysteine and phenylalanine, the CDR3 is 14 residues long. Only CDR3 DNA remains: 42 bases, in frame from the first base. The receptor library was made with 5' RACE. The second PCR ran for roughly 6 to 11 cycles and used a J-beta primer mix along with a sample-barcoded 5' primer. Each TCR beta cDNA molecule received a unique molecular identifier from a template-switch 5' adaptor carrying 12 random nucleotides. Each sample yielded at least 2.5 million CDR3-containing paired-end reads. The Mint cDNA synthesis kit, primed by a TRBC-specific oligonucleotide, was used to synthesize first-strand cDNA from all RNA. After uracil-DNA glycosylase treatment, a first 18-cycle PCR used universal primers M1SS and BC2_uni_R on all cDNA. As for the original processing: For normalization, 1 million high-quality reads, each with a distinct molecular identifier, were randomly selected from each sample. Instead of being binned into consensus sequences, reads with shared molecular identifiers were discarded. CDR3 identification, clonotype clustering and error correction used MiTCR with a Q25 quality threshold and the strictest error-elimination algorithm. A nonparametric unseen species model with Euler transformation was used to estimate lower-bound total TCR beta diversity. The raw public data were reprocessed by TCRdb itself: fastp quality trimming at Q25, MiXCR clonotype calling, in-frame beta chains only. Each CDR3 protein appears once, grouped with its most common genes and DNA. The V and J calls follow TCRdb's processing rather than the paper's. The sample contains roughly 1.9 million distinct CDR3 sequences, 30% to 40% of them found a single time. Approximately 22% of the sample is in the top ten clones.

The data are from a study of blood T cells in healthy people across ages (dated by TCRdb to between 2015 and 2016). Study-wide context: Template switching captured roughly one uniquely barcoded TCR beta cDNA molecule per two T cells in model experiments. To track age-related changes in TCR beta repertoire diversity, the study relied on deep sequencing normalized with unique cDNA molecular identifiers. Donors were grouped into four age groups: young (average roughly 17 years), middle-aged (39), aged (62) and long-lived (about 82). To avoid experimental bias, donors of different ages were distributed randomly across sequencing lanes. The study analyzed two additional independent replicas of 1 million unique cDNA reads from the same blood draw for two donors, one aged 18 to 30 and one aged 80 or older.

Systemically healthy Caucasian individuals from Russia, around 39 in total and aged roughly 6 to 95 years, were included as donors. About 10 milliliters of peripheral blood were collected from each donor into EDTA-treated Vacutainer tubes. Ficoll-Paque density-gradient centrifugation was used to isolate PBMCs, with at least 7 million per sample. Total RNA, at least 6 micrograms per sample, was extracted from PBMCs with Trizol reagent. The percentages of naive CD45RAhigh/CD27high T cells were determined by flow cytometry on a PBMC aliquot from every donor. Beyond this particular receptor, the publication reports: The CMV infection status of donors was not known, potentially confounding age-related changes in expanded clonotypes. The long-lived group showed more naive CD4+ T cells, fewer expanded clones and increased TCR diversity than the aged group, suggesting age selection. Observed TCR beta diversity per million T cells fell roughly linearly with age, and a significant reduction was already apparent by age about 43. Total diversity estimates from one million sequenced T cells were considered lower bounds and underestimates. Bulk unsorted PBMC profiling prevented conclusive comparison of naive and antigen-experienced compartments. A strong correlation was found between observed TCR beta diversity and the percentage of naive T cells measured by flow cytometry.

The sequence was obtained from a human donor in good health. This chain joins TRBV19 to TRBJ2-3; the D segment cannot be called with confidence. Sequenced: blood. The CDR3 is CASSIYIRTDTQYF. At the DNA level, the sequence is TGTGCCAGTAGTATCTACATTAGAACAGATACGCAGTATTTT.